What follows are 12 T cell receptor beta chains derived from one specimen sequenced in a study of blood T cell repertoires in COVID-19. Measured with immunoSEQ multiplex PCR; TCRdb has only the in-frame clones, and not every one. This sample has 200,000 to 300,000 clones; roughly 81% occur once, and the top ten carry 7.5%. Input material: peripheral blood. These receptor sequences come from a woman aged 80 or older with COVID-19, enrolled during active disease.

The gene calls are TRBV6-5 and TRBJ1-2; TRBD1 aligns across 7 bases. With 6 bases clipped from V and 4 bases from J, the junction kept 11 bases outside the gene matches. Germline V gene sequence: CDR1 MNHEY, CDR2 SVGAGI. The CDR3 runs to 15 residues. CDR3 DNA sequence: TGTGCCAGCAGGGGATCCGGGACAGCCAGCTATGGCTACACCTTC. Translation gives CASRGSGTASYGYTF.

This sequence joins TRBV28 and TRBJ2-1; D might be TRBD1 (5 bases). The CDR3 covers 17 residues. V lost 6 bases, J lost 5 bases, and 23 bases lay in between. From germline, CDR1 is MDHEN and CDR2 SYDVKM. The CDR3 DNA is TGTGCCAGCAGCCCCCTCTTGGGGCCTTCCCCCAACAATGAGCAGTTCTTC. Residues: CASSPLLGPSPNNEQFF.

The V gene is TRBV13, the J gene TRBJ2-1; TRBD2 matches at 10 bases. The J segment lost 5 bases and the V segment lost 2 bases, leaving 12 bases of the junction unmatched. Looked up from germline, CDR1 is PRHDT and CDR2 is FYEKMQ (reference sequence). The length of the CDR3 is 18 residues. The CDR3 spells CASSLTSGGALWNNEQFF. CDR3 nucleotide sequence: TGTGCCAGCAGCTTAACGAGCGGGGGGGCACTTTGGAACAATGAGCAGTTCTTC.

This clone was detected a few times. J is TRBJ1-4 and V is TRBV3-1 (or the pseudogene TRBV3-2), with D possibly TRBD1 on 6 matching bases. The CDR3 contains 16 residues. Germline V gene sequence: CDR1 LGHDT, CDR2 YNNKEL (reference sequence). Trimming stripped 1 base from V and 7 bases from J, with 16 bases between. CDR3 amino acids: CASSQVKVDSSEKLFF. In DNA, the CDR3 is TGTGCCAGCAGCCAAGTAAAAGTGGACAGCTCTGAAAAACTGTTTTTT.

The J gene is TRBJ2-5, the V gene TRBV3-1 (or the pseudogene TRBV3-2); 7 nucleotides align to TRBD2. The CDR3 length is 13 residues. The V gene end was trimmed by 6 bases and the J gene end by 4 bases; junction bases not matched to a gene: 5. Germline CDR1 and CDR2: LGHDT and YNNKEL (reference sequence). The CDR3 coding sequence is TGTGCCAGCAGTCCGGGGAGGGTAGAGACCCAGTACTTC. Its protein product is CASSPGRVETQYF.

This rearrangement joins TRBV28 to TRBJ2-7; 13 bases map to TRBD2. The CDR3 sequence is 15 residues long. V dropped 7 bases and J dropped 7; count of bases not matched to a gene: 10. Germline CDR1 and CDR2: MDHEN and SYDVKM. The DNA for the CDR3 is TGTGCCAGCAACCTGGGGACTAGCGGGATGGGGGAGCAGTACTTC. The encoded protein is CASNLGTSGMGEQYF.

V gene TRBV5-4 combines with J gene TRBJ1-1; D possibly corresponds to TRBD1 (5 bases). V lost 4 bases and J lost 0, with 7 bases in between. CDR1 is SGHNT, CDR2 YYREEE, per germline (reference sequence). The CDR3 sequence is 13 residues long. The CDR3 coding sequence is TGTGCCAGCAGCACGACAGTGAACACTGAAGCTTTCTTT. This codes for CASSTTVNTEAFF.

This clone appeared a single time. Different DNA sequences within this sample yield the same CDR3. V is TRBV28 and J is TRBJ2-7, with a possible D match to TRBD1 (6 bases). V was cut by 6 bases and J by 2 bases, with 11 bases left in between. The V gene's germline CDR1 is MDHEN and CDR2 SYDVKM. There are 13 residues in the CDR3. CDR3 in amino acids: CASRVSGAYEQYF. For the CDR3, the DNA is TGTGCCAGCAGGGTGTCAGGGGCCTACGAGCAGTACTTC.

The chain recombines TRBV3-1 (or the pseudogene TRBV3-2) with TRBJ1-2; no reliable D call. CDR3 size: 14 residues. Germline V CDR1 and CDR2: LGHDT, YNNKEL (reference sequence). V lost 0 bases to trimming and J lost 6 bases, with 11 bases between them. The CDR3 DNA reads TGTGCCAGCAGCCAAGATCTGAGGCGGAATGGCTACACCTTC. Translated: CASSQDLRRNGYTF.

The J gene is TRBJ2-2, the V gene TRBV5-1; maybe TRBD1 (6 bases). From germline, CDR1 is SGHRS and CDR2 YFSETQ. The CDR3 totals 20 residues. The ends were cut back, 0 bases at V and 0 bases at J, with 21 bases in the middle. CDR3 loop: CASSLVNGAGRTANTGELFF. Written as DNA, the CDR3 is TGCGCCAGCAGCTTGGTGAATGGGGCAGGAAGGACAGCGAACACCGGGGAGCTGTTTTTT. The whole variable domain, remainder taken from reference TRBV5-1 and TRBJ2-2, is KAGVTQTPRYLIKTRGQQVTLSCSPISGHRSVSWYQQTPGQGLQFLFEYFSETQRNKGNFPGRFSGRQFSNSRSEMNVSTLELGDSALYLCASSLVNGAGRTANTGELFFGEGSRLTVL.

The rearrangement links TRBV10-3 to TRBJ2-7; TRBD1 aligns across 7 bases. V was clipped by 8 bases and J by 4 bases; unmatched bases: 8. In germline, CDR1 is ENHRY, CDR2 SYGVKD. The CDR3 extends over 13 amino acids. CDR3 protein: CAIAGTENYEQYF. CDR3 sequence (DNA): TGTGCCATCGCCGGGACAGAAAATTACGAGCAGTACTTC.

The chain links TRBV2 to TRBJ2-2; 9 bases are a match to TRBD2. The V segment lost 7 bases and the J segment 7 bases; nucleotides outside the gene matches: 10. From germline, CDR1 is SNHLY and CDR2 FYNNEI. The CDR3 totals 15 residues. CDR3 sequence: CASTSGRPRGGELFF. CDR3 in DNA: TGTGCCAGCACCAGCGGGAGGCCCCGGGGCGGGGAGCTGTTTTTT.